Sequencing of this TCR beta chain was carried out in a study of T cell responses to AZD1222 COVID-19 vaccine. Whole-study results and caveats: Donors were chiefly white British, with a greater number of females, and clonal diversity was perhaps underestimated. At 160-218 and 743-854, vaccine-associated CD4 TCRs were dominant, and they spanned spike. An increase in Spike-specific TCR breadth and depth was observed after two AZD1222 doses.

Pooling of second doses given at about 4 or about 12 weeks was done. This clone was seen just once. Its antigen is not known. Data came from immunoSEQ multiplex PCR; TCRdb stores just in-frame clones and leaves some out. In the table there are around 150,000 clones, around 90% of which are singletons. The starting material was peripheral blood, obtained 28 days after the second AZD1222 dose. This sequence was found in an adult who received the AZD1222 COVID-19 vaccine.

As DNA, the CDR3 is TGTGCCAGCAGCCACAGGGGGGGGGCCATCTATGGCTACACCTTC. Its translation: CASSHRGGAIYGYTF. This chain links TRBV5-6 with TRBJ1-2; TRBD1 aligns across 8 bases. The junction had 9 bases not matched to a gene; V was cut back by 4 bases and J by 4 bases. From germline, CDR1 is SGHDT and CDR2 YYEEEE. The CDR3 sequence is 15 residues long. The full variable domain, with the rest looked up from reference TRBV5-6 and TRBJ1-2, is DAGVTQSPTHLIKTRGQQVTLRCSPKSGHDTVSWYQQALGQGPQFIFQYYEEEERQRGNFPDRFSGHQFPNYSSELNVNALLLGDSALYLCASSHRGGAIYGYTFGSGTRLTVV.